This TCR beta chain was sequenced for a study of beta chain features in type 1 diabetes. Comments on this clone: The antigen is undetermined.

Investigators reverse transcribed all isolated RNA, so they sequenced expressed TCRB transcripts. The table came from immunoSEQ multiplex PCR; TCRdb's copy has only in-frame clones and leaves some out. The sample lists around 650,000 clones; 9.5% to 15% were seen once. Germline V gene sequence: CDR1 SGHNT, CDR2 YYREEE (reference sequence). V lost 4 bases, J lost 1 base, and 2 bases stayed unmatched. The CDR3 contains 15 residues. Study observations and caveats: For Type 1 diabetes patients, all four CD4+ subsets carried TCRB CDR3s that were moderately but significantly shorter.

The chain carries TRBV5-4 and TRBJ2-3; 11 bases match TRBD2. Sample: naive CD4+ T cells from blood. This TCR was recovered from a man aged 25 to 45 with type 1 diabetes. The CDR3 DNA is TGTGCCAGCAGCCAGGGACTAGCGGGCACAGATACGCAGTATTTT. Residues: CASSQGLAGTDTQYF.